These T cell receptor beta chains were read from a single sample in a study of blood T cell repertoires in COVID-19. Using immunoSEQ multiplex PCR, the repertoire was profiled, and TCRdb retains in-frame clones only, with some absent. In the table there are some 72,000 clones, 70% to 90% of which are singletons. Sequencing used peripheral blood. The receptors were sampled from a man aged 45-65 years with active COVID-19. Both conserved end residues are part of each CDR3. A D gene is named only where the DNA matches it firmly. Expanded clones are given a class, and other clones once, few, many or no size at all.

v_gene	j_gene	abundance	d_gene	CDR3nt	CDR3aa
TRBV28	TRBJ2-3	-	TRBD2	TGTGCCAGCAGTTTTTCTAGCGGGGGGGCCGGAGATACGCAGTATTTT	CASSFSSGGAGDTQYF
TRBV28	TRBJ1-3	once	TRBD1	TGTGCCAGCAGTTTAGGCCCCCCCTACCGGGACAGGATGCTCTCTGGAAACACCATATATTTT	CASSLGPPYRDRMLSGNTIYF
TRBV9	TRBJ2-5	-	TRBD1	TGTGCCAGCAGTCCTGCGGGACAGGCCGAAGAGACCCAGTACTTC	CASSPAGQAEETQYF
TRBV2	TRBJ2-1	-	-	TGTGCCAGCAGTGTTGTCAGGGAAAATGAGCAGTTCTTC	CASSVVRENEQFF
TRBV6-5	TRBJ2-2	-	-	TGTGCCAGCAGTTACTCGATGCGCCTGGGCCCCGGGGAGCTGTTTTTT	CASSYSMRLGPGELFF
TRBV9	TRBJ2-5	-	TRBD2	TGTGCCAGCAGCGTAGGAAGCGGGAGTAGTTCGAGAGAGACCCAGTACTTC	CASSVGSGSSSRETQYF
TRBV10-3	TRBJ2-7	-	TRBD1	TGTGCCATCAGTGACCCGGGACAGGGTACCTCCTACGAGCAGTACTTC	CAISDPGQGTSYEQYF
TRBV11-2	TRBJ1-1	-	TRBD1	TGTGCCAGCAGCATACAGGGGCAGACTGAAGCTTTCTTT	CASSIQGQTEAFF
TRBV6-2/TRBV6-3	TRBJ1-1	-	-	TGTGCCAGCAGCCTCGCGGTCAGGACAGCCTCTGAAGCTTTCTTT	CASSLAVRTASEAFF
TRBV19	TRBJ2-3	-	TRBD1	TGTGCCAGTAGTATAGATCGGGGACAGTATACGCAGTATTTT	CASSIDRGQYTQYF
TRBV6-2/TRBV6-3	TRBJ2-3	-	-	TGTGCCAGCAGTTACTCGCTGAGGGACAAGGAGTATTTT	CASSYSLRDKEYF
TRBV30	TRBJ1-3	-	-	TGTGCCTGGATGCGGCACTCTGGAAACACCATATATTTT	CAWMRHSGNTIYF
TRBV18	TRBJ2-2	-	-	TGTGCCAGCTCTAGCACCGGGGAGCTGTTTTTT	CASSSTGELFF
TRBV5-8	TRBJ2-7	once	-	TGTGCCAGCAGTCGGACAAGGGTCTACGAGCAGTACTTC	CASSRTRVYEQYF
TRBV2	TRBJ1-6	-	-	TGTGCCAGCATAGTCTCCTATAATTCACCCCTCCACTTT	CASIVSYNSPLHF
TRBV3-1/TRBV3-2	TRBJ1-4	-	TRBD1	TGTGCCAGCAGCCAAGCGACAGGGGAAGGTGAAAAACTGTTTTTT	CASSQATGEGEKLFF
TRBV5-5	TRBJ2-7	-	-	TGTGCCAGCAGCCCAACCGGGGACAACTCCTACGAGCAGTACTTC	CASSPTGDNSYEQYF
TRBV5-4	TRBJ1-1	-	TRBD1	TGTGCCAGCAGCGATTACAGGGGGCGGGGGAACACTGAAGCTTTCTTT	CASSDYRGRGNTEAFF
TRBV5-1	TRBJ2-2	-	TRBD2	TGCGCCAGCAGCTTGGGTAGCGGGGGTTCGTCGGTCGGGGAGCTGTTTTTT	CASSLGSGGSSVGELFF
TRBV20-1	TRBJ2-7	few	-	TGCAGTGCTAGTCAGGGTTATGAGTGGGGCGAGCAGTACTTC	CSASQGYEWGEQYF
TRBV28	TRBJ1-1	few	-	TGTGCCAGCAGCTTCTCAACAGTCCGTCGGGGCACTGAAGCTTTCTTT	CASSFSTVRRGTEAFF
TRBV19	TRBJ1-4	-	TRBD1	TGTGCCAGTAGTATCTTGACCGGGACAGGAGGTGAAAAACTGTTTTTT	CASSILTGTGGEKLFF
TRBV7-2	TRBJ2-2	-	-	TGTGCCAGCAGACATGACAGGTCGAACACCGGGGAGCTGTTTTTT	CASRHDRSNTGELFF
TRBV5-1	TRBJ2-3	-	TRBD1	TGCGCCAGCTCAAGACAGGGGGCGCAAACAGATACGCAGTATTTT	CASSRQGAQTDTQYF
TRBV28	TRBJ2-3	-	-	TGTGCCAGCAGTTTAAAACAGACCACAGATACGCAGTATTTT	CASSLKQTTDTQYF
TRBV24-1	TRBJ1-2	-	TRBD1	TGTGCCACCAGTGCGGACAGGATTAGTGGCTACACCTTC	CATSADRISGYTF
TRBV7-9	TRBJ2-7	-	-	TGTGCCAGCAGCTTCCCGCAGAACTACGAGCAGTACTTC	CASSFPQNYEQYF
TRBV9	TRBJ2-3	-	TRBD2	TGTGCCAGCAGCGTAGAGGGACTAGCTTGGAGCACAGATACGCAGTATTTT	CASSVEGLAWSTDTQYF
TRBV5-1	TRBJ2-5	-	TRBD2	TGCGCCAGCAGCTTGGTTTTTCTAGCGGACCAAGAGACCCAGTACTTC	CASSLVFLADQETQYF
TRBV9	TRBJ2-3	-	-	TGTGCCAGCAGCGTCTTGAGCGCCACAGATACGCAGTATTTT	CASSVLSATDTQYF